The T cell receptor beta chain under discussion was sequenced for a study of graft-versus-host responses after intestinal transplantation. Turning to the study itself: Recipients were given multivisceral, liver-intestinal, or isolated intestinal transplants. Recipients were all induced with anti-thymocyte globulin, then given tacrolimus and steroids for around three years.

With regard to this clone: Its antigen is not identified.

The CDR3 extends over 12 amino acids. The V end lost 0 bases, the J end lost 7 bases, and 8 bases lay between the germline ends. Germline loops: CDR1 SGHDT, CDR2 YYEEEE. Points from the study as a whole: Where graft-donor T cell macrochimerism was present, patients had high graft-versus-host to host-versus-graft clonal ratios in allografts. Recipient-marrow GvH clones were detected, some having first appeared in ileum or blood.

Libraries were prepared by immunoSEQ multiplex PCR; TCRdb keeps only in-frame clonotypes and omits some of them. Here the sample spans over 100,000 clones, roughly 93% being singletons. Sequencing was performed on unstimulated CD4+ T cells sorted from spleen or lymph node cells, taken before intestinal transplant. The source is a human donor who received an intestinal transplant. The chain uses TRBV5-6 and TRBJ2-7, with D unclear. CDR3 DNA sequence: TGTGCCAGCAGCTTGGCGGCCGGAGAGCAGTACTTC. Translated, it gives CASSLAAGEQYF.